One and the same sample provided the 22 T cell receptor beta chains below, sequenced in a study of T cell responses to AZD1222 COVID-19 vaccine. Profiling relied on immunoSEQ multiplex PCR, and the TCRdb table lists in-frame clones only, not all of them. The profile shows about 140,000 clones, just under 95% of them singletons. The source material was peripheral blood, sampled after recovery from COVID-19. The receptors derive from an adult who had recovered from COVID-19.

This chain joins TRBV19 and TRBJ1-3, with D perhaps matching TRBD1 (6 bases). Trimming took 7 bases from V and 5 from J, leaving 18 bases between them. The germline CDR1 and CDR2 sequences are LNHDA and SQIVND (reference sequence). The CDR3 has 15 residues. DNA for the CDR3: TGTGCCAGTACCCCGTGGGACAAGGTCCGAAACACCATATATTTT. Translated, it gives CASTPWDKVRNTIYF.

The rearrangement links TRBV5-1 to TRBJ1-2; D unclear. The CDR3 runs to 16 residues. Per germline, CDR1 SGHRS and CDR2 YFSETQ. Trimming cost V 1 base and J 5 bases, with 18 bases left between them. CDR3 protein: CASSLYLGGYNYGYTF. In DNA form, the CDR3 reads TGCGCCAGCAGCTTGTATCTTGGTGGATATAATTATGGCTACACCTTC.

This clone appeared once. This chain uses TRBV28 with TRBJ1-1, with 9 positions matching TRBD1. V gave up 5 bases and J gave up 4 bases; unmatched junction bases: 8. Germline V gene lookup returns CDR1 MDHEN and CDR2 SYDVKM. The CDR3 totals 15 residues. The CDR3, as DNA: TGTGCCAGCAGTAATCCAGGGACAGGGTCCACTGAAGCTTTCTTT. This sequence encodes CASSNPGTGSTEAFF.

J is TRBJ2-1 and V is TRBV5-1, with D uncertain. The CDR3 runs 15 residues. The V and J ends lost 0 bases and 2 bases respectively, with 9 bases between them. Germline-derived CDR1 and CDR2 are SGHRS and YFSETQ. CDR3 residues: CASSLVTRTYNEQFF. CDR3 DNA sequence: TGCGCCAGCAGCTTGGTTACCCGAACCTACAATGAGCAGTTCTTC.

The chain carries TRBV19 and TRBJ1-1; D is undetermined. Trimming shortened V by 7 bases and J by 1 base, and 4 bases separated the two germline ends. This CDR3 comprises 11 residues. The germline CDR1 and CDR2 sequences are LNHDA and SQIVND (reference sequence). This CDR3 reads CASTANTEAFF. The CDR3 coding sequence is TGTGCCAGTACGGCGAACACTGAAGCTTTCTTT.

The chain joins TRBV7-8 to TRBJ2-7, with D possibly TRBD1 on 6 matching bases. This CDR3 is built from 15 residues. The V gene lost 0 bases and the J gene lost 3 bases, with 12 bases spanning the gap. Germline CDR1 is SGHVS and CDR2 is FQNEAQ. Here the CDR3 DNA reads TGTGCCAGCAGCTTAGCAAACAGGGACATCTACGAGCAGTACTTC. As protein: CASSLANRDIYEQYF.

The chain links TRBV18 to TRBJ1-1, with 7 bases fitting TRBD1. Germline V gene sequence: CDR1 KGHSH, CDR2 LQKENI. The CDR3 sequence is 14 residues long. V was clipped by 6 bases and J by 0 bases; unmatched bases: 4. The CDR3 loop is CASSLDRVNTEAFF. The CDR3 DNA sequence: TGTGCCAGCTCCCTCGACAGGGTGAACACTGAAGCTTTCTTT. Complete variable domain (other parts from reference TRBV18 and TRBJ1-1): NAGVMQNPRHLVRRRGQEARLRCSPMKGHSHVYWYRQLPEEGLKFMVYLQKENIIDESGMPKERFSAEFPKEGPSILRIQQVVRGDSAAYFCASSLDRVNTEAFFGQGTRLTVV.

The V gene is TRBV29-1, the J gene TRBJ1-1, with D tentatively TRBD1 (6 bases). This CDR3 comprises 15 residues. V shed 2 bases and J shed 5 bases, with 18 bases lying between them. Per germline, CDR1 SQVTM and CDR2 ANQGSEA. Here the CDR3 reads CSVELKGGVGTEAFF. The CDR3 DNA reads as TGCAGCGTTGAACTTAAGGGGGGAGTGGGAACTGAAGCTTTCTTT.

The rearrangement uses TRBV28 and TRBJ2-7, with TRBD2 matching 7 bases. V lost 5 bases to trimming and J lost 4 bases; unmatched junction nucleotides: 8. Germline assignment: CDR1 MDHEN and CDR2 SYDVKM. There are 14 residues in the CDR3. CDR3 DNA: TGTGCCAGCAGTCCTATGGCCGGGGGGTACGAGCAGTACTTC. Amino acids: CASSPMAGGYEQYF.

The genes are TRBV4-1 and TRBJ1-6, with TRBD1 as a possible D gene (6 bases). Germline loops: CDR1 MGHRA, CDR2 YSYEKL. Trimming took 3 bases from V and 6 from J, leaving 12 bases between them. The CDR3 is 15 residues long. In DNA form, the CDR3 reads TGCGCCAGCAGCCAGCGGGACACCGCTAATTCACCCCTCCACTTT. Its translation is CASSQRDTANSPLHF.

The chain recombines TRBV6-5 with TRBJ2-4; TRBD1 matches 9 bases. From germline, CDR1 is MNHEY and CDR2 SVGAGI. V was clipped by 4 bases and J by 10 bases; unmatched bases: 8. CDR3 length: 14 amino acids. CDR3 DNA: TGTGCCAGCAGTTTACCGGGACAGGGTCGAATTCAGTACTTC. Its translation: CASSLPGQGRIQYF.

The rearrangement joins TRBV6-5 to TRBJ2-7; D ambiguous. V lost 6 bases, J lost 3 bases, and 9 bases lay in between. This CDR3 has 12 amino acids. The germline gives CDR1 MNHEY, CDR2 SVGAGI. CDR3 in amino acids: CASSIYGYEQYF. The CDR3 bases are TGTGCCAGCAGCATATACGGCTACGAGCAGTACTTC.

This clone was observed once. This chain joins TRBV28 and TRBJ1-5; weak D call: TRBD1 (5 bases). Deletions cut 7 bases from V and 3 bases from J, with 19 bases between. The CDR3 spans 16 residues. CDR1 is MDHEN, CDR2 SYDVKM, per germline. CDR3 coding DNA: TGTGCCAGCACCCCTCACCCTGACAGACTCAATCAGCCCCAGCATTTT. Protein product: CASTPHPDRLNQPQHF.

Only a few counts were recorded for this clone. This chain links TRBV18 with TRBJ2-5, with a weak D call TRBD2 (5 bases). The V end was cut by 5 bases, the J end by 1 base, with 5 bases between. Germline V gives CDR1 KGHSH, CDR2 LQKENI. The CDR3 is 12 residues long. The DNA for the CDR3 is TGTGCCAGCTCAGGACTCCAAGAGACCCAGTACTTC. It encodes CASSGLQETQYF.

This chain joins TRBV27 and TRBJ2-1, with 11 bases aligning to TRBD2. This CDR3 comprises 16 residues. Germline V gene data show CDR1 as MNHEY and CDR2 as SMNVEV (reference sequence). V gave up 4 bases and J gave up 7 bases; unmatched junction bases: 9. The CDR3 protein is CASSSLAGAKGNEQFF. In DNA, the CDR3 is TGTGCCAGCAGTTCACTAGCGGGAGCAAAAGGGAATGAGCAGTTCTTC.

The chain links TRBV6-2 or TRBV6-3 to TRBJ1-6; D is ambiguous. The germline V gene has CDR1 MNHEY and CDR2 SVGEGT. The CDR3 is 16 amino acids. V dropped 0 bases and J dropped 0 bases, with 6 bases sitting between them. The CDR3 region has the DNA TGTGCCAGCAGTTACTCGACCACCTCCTATAATTCACCCCTCCACTTT. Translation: CASSYSTTSYNSPLHF.

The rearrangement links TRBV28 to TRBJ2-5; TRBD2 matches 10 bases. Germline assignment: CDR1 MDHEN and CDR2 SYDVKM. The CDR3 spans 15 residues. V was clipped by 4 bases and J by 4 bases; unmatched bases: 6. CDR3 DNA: TGTGCCAGCAGTTCTCTAGCGGGAGCGGGAGAGACCCAGTACTTC. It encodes CASSSLAGAGETQYF.

The CDR3 is CASSGGYSAQETQYF. CDR3 sequence (DNA): TGTGCCAGCAGTGGCGGATACAGCGCCCAAGAGACCCAGTACTTC. The chain recombines TRBV28 with TRBJ2-5; D gene ambiguous. The length of the CDR3 is 15 residues. V was pared by 5 bases and J by 1 base, with 14 bases between. CDR1 MDHEN and CDR2 SYDVKM come from the germline V gene.

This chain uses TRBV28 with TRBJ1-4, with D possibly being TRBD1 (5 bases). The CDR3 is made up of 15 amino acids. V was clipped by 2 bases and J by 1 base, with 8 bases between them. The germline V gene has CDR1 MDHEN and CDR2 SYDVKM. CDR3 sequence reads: CASSLGGITNEKLFF. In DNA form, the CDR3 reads TGTGCCAGCAGTTTAGGGGGGATAACTAATGAAAAACTGTTTTTT.

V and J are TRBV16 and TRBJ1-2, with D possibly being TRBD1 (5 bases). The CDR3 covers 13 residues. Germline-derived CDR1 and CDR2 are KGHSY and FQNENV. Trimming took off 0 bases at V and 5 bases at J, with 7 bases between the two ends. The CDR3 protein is CASSQSGQYGYTF. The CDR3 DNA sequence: TGTGCCAGCAGCCAATCGGGGCAGTATGGCTACACCTTC.

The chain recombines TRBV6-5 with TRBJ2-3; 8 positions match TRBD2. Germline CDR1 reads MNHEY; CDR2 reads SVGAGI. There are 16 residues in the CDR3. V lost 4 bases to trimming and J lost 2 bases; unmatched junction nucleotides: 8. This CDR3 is CASSSGKRGNTDTQYF. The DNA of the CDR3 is TGTGCCAGCAGTTCAGGAAAGCGGGGGAACACAGATACGCAGTATTTT.

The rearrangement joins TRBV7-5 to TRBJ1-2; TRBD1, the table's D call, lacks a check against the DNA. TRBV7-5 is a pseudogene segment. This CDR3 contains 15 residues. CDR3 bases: TGTGCCAGAAAGACGACAGGGGTTGCCCGCTATGGCTACACCTTC. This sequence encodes CARKTTGVARYGYTF.